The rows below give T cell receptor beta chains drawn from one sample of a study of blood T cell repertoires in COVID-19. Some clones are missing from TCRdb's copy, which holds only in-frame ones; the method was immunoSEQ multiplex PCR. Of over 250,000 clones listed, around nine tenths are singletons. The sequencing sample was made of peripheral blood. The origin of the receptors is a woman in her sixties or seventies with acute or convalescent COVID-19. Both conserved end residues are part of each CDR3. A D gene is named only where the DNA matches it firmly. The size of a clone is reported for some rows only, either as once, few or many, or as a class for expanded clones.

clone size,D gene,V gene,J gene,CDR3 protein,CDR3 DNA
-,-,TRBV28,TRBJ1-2,CASGRAGTNYGYTF,TGTGCCAGCGGCCGGGCAGGGACTAACTATGGCTACACCTTC
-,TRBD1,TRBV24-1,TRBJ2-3,CATATGDTQYF,TGTGCCACCGCGACAGGGGATACGCAGTATTTT
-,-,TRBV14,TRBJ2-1,CASSEGAGNEQFF,TGTGCCAGCAGCGAGGGGGCGGGGAATGAGCAGTTCTTC
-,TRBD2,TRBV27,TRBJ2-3,CASRPGLVVTDTQYF,TGTGCCAGCAGACCGGGACTAGTAGTCACAGATACGCAGTATTTT
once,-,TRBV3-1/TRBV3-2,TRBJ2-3,CASSSRQGTDTQYF,TGTGCCAGCAGCTCCCGACAGGGCACAGATACGCAGTATTTT
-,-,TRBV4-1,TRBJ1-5,CASSAEGSTNQPQHF,TGCGCCAGCAGCGCCGAAGGGAGTACCAATCAGCCCCAGCATTTT
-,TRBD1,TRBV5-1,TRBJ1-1,CASSPRQGTNTEAFF,TGCGCCAGCAGCCCCCGACAGGGGACGAACACTGAAGCTTTCTTT
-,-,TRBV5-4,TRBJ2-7,CASTPPSSYEQYF,TGTGCCAGCACCCCCCCGAGCTCCTACGAGCAGTACTTC
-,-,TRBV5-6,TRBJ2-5,CASSLPLAAQETQYF,TGTGCCAGCAGCTTGCCCTTAGCGGCGCAAGAGACCCAGTACTTC
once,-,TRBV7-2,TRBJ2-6,CASSLGGPGANVLTF,TGTGCCAGCAGCTTAGGCGGGCCCGGGGCCAACGTCCTGACTTTC
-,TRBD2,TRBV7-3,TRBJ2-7,CASSEGLAAREQYF,TGTGCCAGCAGCGAGGGACTAGCGGCGCGCGAGCAGTACTTC
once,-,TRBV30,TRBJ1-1,CAWSHGLNAEAFF,TGTGCCTGGTCTCACGGGTTGAACGCTGAAGCTTTCTTT
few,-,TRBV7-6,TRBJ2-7,CASSLEKGGSYEQYF,TGTGCCAGCAGCTTAGAGAAAGGGGGTTCCTACGAGCAGTACTTC
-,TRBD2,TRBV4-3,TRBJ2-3,CASSGLAGGLWGDTDTQYF,TGCGCCAGCAGTGGACTAGCGGGAGGTCTTTGGGGGGACACAGATACGCAGTATTTT
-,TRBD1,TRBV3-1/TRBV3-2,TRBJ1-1,CASTEGQENTEAFF,TGTGCCAGCACTGAGGGACAGGAGAACACTGAAGCTTTCTTT
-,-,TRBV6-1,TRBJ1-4,CASSESGRKLFF,TGTGCCAGCAGTGAATCCGGGAGAAAACTGTTTTTT
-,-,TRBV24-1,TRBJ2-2,CATSDLRGANTGELFF,TGTGCCACCAGTGATTTACGGGGGGCAAACACCGGGGAGCTGTTTTTT
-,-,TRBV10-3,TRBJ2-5,CAISLTGQETQYF,TGTGCCATCAGCCTGACAGGACAAGAGACCCAGTACTTC
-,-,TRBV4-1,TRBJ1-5,CASSQGQGSYQPQHF,TGCGCCAGCAGCCAAGGCCAGGGAAGTTATCAGCCCCAGCATTTT
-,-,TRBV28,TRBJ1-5,CASSRGLDQPQHF,TGTGCCAGTTCCAGAGGTTTGGATCAGCCCCAGCATTTT
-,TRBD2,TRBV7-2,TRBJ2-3,CASSGSGGALDTQYF,TGTGCCAGCAGCGGGAGCGGGGGGGCATTAGATACGCAGTATTTT
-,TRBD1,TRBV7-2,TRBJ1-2,CASSSRQGAEGYTF,TGTGCCAGCAGCTCTAGACAGGGGGCAGAAGGCTACACCTTC
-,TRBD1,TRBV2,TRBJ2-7,CASSSGARGEQYF,TGTGCCAGCAGTAGTGGGGCCAGGGGGGAGCAGTACTTC
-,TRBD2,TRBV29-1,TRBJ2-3,CSSSGGSLGTDTQYF,TGCAGCTCTAGCGGGGGGTCACTGGGCACAGATACGCAGTATTTT
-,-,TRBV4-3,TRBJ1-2,CASSLYGRLNYGYTF,TGCGCCAGCAGCCTGTACGGCAGGCTCAACTATGGCTACACCTTC
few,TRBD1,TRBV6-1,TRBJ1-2,CASSGRTGGRRTYGYTF,TGTGCCAGCAGTGGGAGGACAGGGGGCCGGAGAACTTATGGCTACACCTTC
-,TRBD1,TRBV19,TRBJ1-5,CASSSRQGGQPQHF,TGTGCCAGTAGTTCCCGACAGGGGGGTCAGCCCCAGCATTTT